The 6 T cell receptor beta chains in this list originate from one sample, sequenced in a study of blood T cells in healthy people across ages. A second PCR of roughly 7 to 11 cycles used a sample-barcoded 5' primer and a J-beta primer mix. TCRdb itself ran the 5' RACE reads through MiXCR, one entry per CDR3 protein. The data show around 800,000 distinct CDR3 sequences, around 62% seen once. Source material: blood. Receptors were obtained from a man between 25 and 39 years old in good health.

The chain couples TRBV3-1 to TRBJ2-2, with 11 bases fitting TRBD2. Germline V gene data show CDR1 as LGHDT and CDR2 as YNNKEL (reference sequence). V shed 6 bases, J shed 0 bases, and the junction held 3 bases outside the gene matches. The CDR3 is made up of 16 amino acids. The CDR3, as DNA: TGTGCCAGCAGGCCTAGCGGGGGGACGAACACCGGGGAGCTGTTTTTT. Amino acids: CASRPSGGTNTGELFF.

This clonotype was detected only a few times. DNA of the CDR3: TGTGCCAGCAGTTTGGCAGGGGGCAATGCACCCCTCCACTTT. As protein: CASSLAGGNAPLHF. The genes are TRBV12-3 or TRBV12-4 and TRBJ1-6; 8 bases align to TRBD1. The CDR3 is 14 residues long. V lost 3 bases and J lost 11; bases outside the gene matches: 6.

The chain combines TRBV9 with TRBJ2-1; 9 positions match TRBD2. J gave up 1 base and V 3 bases, and 8 bases lay outside the gene matches. Germline assignment: CDR1 SGDLS and CDR2 YYNGEE. The length of the CDR3 is 17 residues. In nucleotides, the CDR3 is TGTGCCAGCAGCGACGACAGCGGGGGGCCTTCCTACAATGAGCAGTTCTTC. Protein: CASSDDSGGPSYNEQFF.

This clonotype has a handful of counts. The V and J genes are TRBV4-3 and TRBJ2-3; possible D gene TRBD2, 6 bases. Trimming took off 0 bases at V and 6 bases at J, with 13 bases between the two ends. This CDR3 comprises 15 residues. In germline, CDR1 is LGHNA, CDR2 YSLEER. CDR3 coding DNA: TGCGCCAGCAGCCAAGATAGGGAGGTTCCGGATACGCAGTATTTT. It encodes CASSQDREVPDTQYF.

This rearrangement joins TRBV6-2 or TRBV6-3 to TRBJ2-5; the D call may be TRBD1 or TRBD2 (5 bases each). Trimming shortened V by 8 bases and J by 7 bases, and 14 bases separated the two germline ends. The germline gives CDR1 MNHEY, CDR2 SVGEGT. CDR3 length equals 12 residues. The CDR3 DNA is TGTGCCAGCGGGACGGCCGGAGCGACCCAGTACTTC. Amino acid sequence: CASGTAGATQYF.

This chain uses TRBV11-2 with TRBJ2-4, with 7 bases that match TRBD1. Germline trimming cut 0 bases from V and 7 bases from J; bases unmatched to any gene: 0. The CDR3 is 13 amino acids. Germline values: CDR1 SGHAT, CDR2 FQNNGV. The CDR3 DNA reads as TGTGCCAGCAGCTTAGACAGGGGGAACATTCAGTACTTC. Translating gives CASSLDRGNIQYF.